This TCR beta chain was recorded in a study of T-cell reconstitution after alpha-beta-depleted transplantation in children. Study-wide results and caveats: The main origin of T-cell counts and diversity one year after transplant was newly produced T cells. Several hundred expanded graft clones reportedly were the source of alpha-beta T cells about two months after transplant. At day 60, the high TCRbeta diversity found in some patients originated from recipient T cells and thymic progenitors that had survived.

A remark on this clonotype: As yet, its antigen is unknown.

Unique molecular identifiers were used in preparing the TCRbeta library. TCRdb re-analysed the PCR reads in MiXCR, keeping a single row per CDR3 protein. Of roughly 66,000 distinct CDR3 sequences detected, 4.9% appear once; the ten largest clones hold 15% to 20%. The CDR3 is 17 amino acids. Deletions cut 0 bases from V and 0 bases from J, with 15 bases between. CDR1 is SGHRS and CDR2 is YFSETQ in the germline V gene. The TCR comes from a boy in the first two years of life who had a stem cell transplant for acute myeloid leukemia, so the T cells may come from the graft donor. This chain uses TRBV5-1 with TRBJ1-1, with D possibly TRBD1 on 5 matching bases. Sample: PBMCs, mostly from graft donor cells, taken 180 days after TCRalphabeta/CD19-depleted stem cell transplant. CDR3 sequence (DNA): TGCGCCAGCAGCTTGGCTAGGGTGGGGCTTATGAACACTGAAGCTTTCTTT. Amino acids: CASSLARVGLMNTEAFF.